This TCR beta chain was documented in a study of cytomegalovirus exposure and HLA in healthy donors. Whole-study findings and limits: Rarity characterized most TCR sequences, yet some public TCRs appeared in many donors. The study designated roughly 160 TCR beta chains cytomegalovirus-associated. A subsequent analysis found that TCR clusters from the first cohort also tended to co-occur in the 90 to 150 validation repertoires, with approximately 94% of cluster scores above 0. In vitro work confirmed that a few CMV-associated chains recognize CMV antigens.

Clones were read by immunoSEQ multiplex PCR, and TCRdb kept only the in-frame ones, dropping some. The table lists about 160,000 clones, about 86% of them singletons. V lost 0 bases and J lost 2, with 12 bases in between. Germline loops: CDR1 SGHKS, CDR2 YYEKEE (reference sequence). The CDR3 consists of 15 residues. As regards this clone: The antigen remains unidentified.

This chain joins TRBV5-5 and TRBJ2-7, with no clear D. The clonotype was recovered from a woman between 18 and 29 years old in good health and CMV-seronegative. Input material: PBMCs. The CDR3 protein is CASSLAGSTPYEQYF. The CDR3 coding sequence is TGTGCCAGCAGCTTGGCCGGTAGCACTCCCTACGAGCAGTACTTC.